The source of this TCR beta chain is a study of early T cells in non-severe SARS-CoV-2 infection. The CDR3 covers 14 residues. V lost 4 bases, J lost 4 bases, and 1 base stayed unmatched. Germline CDR1 and CDR2: SEHNR and FQNEAQ (reference sequence). This clonotype came up many times. TCRdb re-called the 5' RACE reads through MiXCR, storing one row per CDR3 protein. Here the sample spans tens of thousands of distinct CDR3 sequences, around 6.3% being singletons. This chain joins TRBV7-9 and TRBJ2-1, with TRBD1 matching 10 bases. Sequenced material: whole blood. The source is an adult who was a healthcare worker with PCR-confirmed SARS-CoV-2 infection or an uninfected control (not recorded which). The CDR3 region has the DNA TGTGCCAGCAGCTGGGACAGGGGTTACAATGAGCAGTTCTTC. Protein: CASSWDRGYNEQFF.